This T cell receptor beta chain was recorded in a study of beta chain features in type 1 diabetes. Overall study findings and caveats: A cDNA-based sequencing approach could over-represent cells with high TCR expression. In every one of the four CD4+ subsets, TCRB CDR3s were moderately but significantly shorter in Type 1 diabetes patients.

There are 16 residues in the CDR3. The germline V and J ends were trimmed by 4 bases and 0 bases, with 15 bases remaining between them. CDR1 and CDR2 (germline): MDHEN, SYDVKM. The investigators reverse transcribed all of the isolated RNA, so they sequenced expressed TCRB transcripts. Survey-depth immunoSEQ sequencing was used for stem cell-like memory T cells. TCRdb's table, derived via immunoSEQ multiplex PCR, lists solely in-frame clones and lacks some. The sample records 90,000 to 110,000 clones, less than 40% being singletons. This clone has a single count. Its antigen is still unknown. The rearrangement uses TRBV28 and TRBJ1-2; D is unclear. The source material was stem cell memory CD4+ T cells from blood. The clonotype comes from a woman aged 18-30 years in good health. The CDR3 protein is CASSSAGLGANYGYTF. The CDR3 nucleotides read TGTGCCAGCAGTTCGGCGGGCTTGGGAGCTAACTATGGCTACACCTTC.